These 26 T cell receptor beta chains share one sample of origin, sequenced in a study of human T cells and chemical hapten exposure. Time point described: patch test 2, 6 weeks after DPC sensitization. Treatment meaning: therapeutic diphenylcyclopropenone sensitization with weekly scalp DPC. TCRdb re-analysed the RACE reads in MiXCR, keeping a single row per CDR3 protein. The repertoire consists of 120,000 to 150,000 distinct CDR3 sequences, with 12% occurring once and the leading ten covering more than 1.1%. This specimen was whole blood, taken in connection with sensitization to the hapten diphenylcyclopropenone (DPC). Receptor source: a woman in her forties or fifties with alopecia areata. Some clones in this sample may be carry-over from other donors' samples.

This clonotype was found a few times. The chain carries TRBV20-1 and TRBJ1-2, with 7 bases identical to TRBD1. The trim removed 3 bases at V and 8 bases at J, leaving 6 bases unmatched. The germline gives CDR1 DFQATT, CDR2 SNEGSKA (reference sequence). The CDR3 has 12 amino acids. The CDR3 coding sequence is TGCAGTGCTAGCGAGGGGGCGGGAGGCTACACCTTC. Translating it yields CSASEGAGGYTF.

The chain has TRBV9 and TRBJ2-7; either TRBD1 or TRBD2 may supply D (5 bases each). Germline V gives CDR1 SGDLS, CDR2 YYNGEE. The germline V and J ends were trimmed by 3 bases and 6 bases, with 10 bases remaining between them. The CDR3 has 12 residues. The CDR3 sequence is CASSEGAGEQYF. The CDR3 region has the DNA TGTGCCAGCAGCGAAGGGGCGGGCGAGCAGTACTTC.

V is TRBV7-8 and J is TRBJ2-1; tentatively, D is TRBD2 (5 bases). In germline, CDR1 is SGHVS, CDR2 FQNEAQ. The V gene lost 5 bases and the J gene lost 0 bases, with 14 bases spanning the gap. This CDR3 has 16 residues. The CDR3 sequence: CASSRNSELSYNEQFF. The CDR3, as DNA: TGTGCCAGCAGCCGGAATAGCGAACTCTCCTACAATGAGCAGTTCTTC.

The chain links TRBV7-9 to TRBJ2-6, with D perhaps matching TRBD2 (6 bases). CDR1 SEHNR and CDR2 FQNEAQ come from the germline V gene (reference sequence). The CDR3 spans 18 residues. Trimming took 5 bases from V and 0 from J, leaving 17 bases between them. CDR3 sequence (DNA): TGTGCCAGCAGCCTAGAGACGGGACTCAGCTCTGGGGCCAACGTCCTGACTTTC. Translation gives CASSLETGLSSGANVLTF.

The J gene is TRBJ2-3, the V gene TRBV20-1; D tentatively fits TRBD1 or TRBD2 (6 bases each). Germline V gene sequence: CDR1 DFQATT, CDR2 SNEGSKA (reference sequence). The CDR3 loop spans 15 amino acids. V was clipped by 6 bases and J by 1 base, with 17 bases between them. CDR3 sequence reads: CSALSGASGTDTQYF. The CDR3 DNA follows: TGCAGTGCCCTCTCGGGGGCTAGCGGCACAGATACGCAGTATTTT.

This clonotype was seen a handful of times. CDR3 in amino acids: CASSRDRGSYEQYF. CDR3 bases: TGTGCCAGTTCCCGGGACAGGGGGTCCTACGAGCAGTACTTC. The rearrangement links TRBV7-3 to TRBJ2-7; 11 nucleotides match TRBD1. The CDR3 contains 14 residues. The trim removed 9 bases at V and 1 base at J, leaving 5 bases unmatched. Per the germline V gene, CDR1 is SGHTA and CDR2 is FQGTGA.

The J gene is TRBJ1-5, the V gene TRBV6-5; 8 bases map to TRBD1. The germline V gene encodes CDR1 MNHEY and CDR2 SVGAGI. The V gene end was trimmed by 2 bases and the J gene end by 2 bases; junction bases not matched to a gene: 2. The CDR3 has 15 residues. The CDR3 spells CASSYAGGGNQPQHF. CDR3 bases: TGTGCCAGCAGTTACGCAGGGGGCGGCAATCAGCCCCAGCATTTT.

The V call is TRBV11-3, the J call TRBJ2-3, with D perhaps TRBD1 or TRBD2 (5 bases each). V was trimmed by 6 bases and J by 2 bases, leaving 12 bases between them. CDR3 size: 14 residues. The germline gives CDR1 SGHNT, CDR2 YENEEA. DNA of the CDR3: TGTGCCAGCAGGGGGGTTCATGACACAGATACGCAGTATTTT. Protein: CASRGVHDTDTQYF.

The rearrangement joins TRBV6-1 to TRBJ2-1; D might be TRBD1 (7 bases). There are 15 residues in the CDR3. Germline loops: CDR1 MNHNS, CDR2 SASEGT. Trimming removed 7 bases from V and 0 bases from J, with 13 bases in between. CDR3 protein: CASIPGGSSYNEQFF. The CDR3 nucleotides are TGTGCCAGCATTCCAGGGGGGAGCTCCTACAATGAGCAGTTCTTC.

There are a few counts of this clonotype. The chain is built from TRBV29-1 and TRBJ2-5, with D tentatively TRBD1 or TRBD2 (5 bases each). The V end was cut by 4 bases, the J end by 5 bases, with 8 bases between. Germline V gives CDR1 SQVTM, CDR2 ANQGSEA. This CDR3 spans 11 amino acids. The CDR3 sequence is CSVARGETQYF. The CDR3 DNA reads as TGCAGCGTTGCGAGGGGCGAGACCCAGTACTTC. The entire variable domain, with the rest obtained from reference TRBV29-1 and TRBJ2-5, is as follows: SAVISQKPSRDICQRGTSLTIQCQVDSQVTMMFWYRQQPGQSLTLIATANQGSEATYESGFVIDKFPISRPNLTFSTLTVSNMSPEDSSIYLCSVARGETQYFGPGTRLLVL.

The chain employs TRBV7-6 and TRBJ2-2; 11 bases line up with TRBD2. V shed 5 bases and J 4 bases; nucleotides not matched to a gene: 12. Germline CDR1 reads SGHVS; CDR2 reads FNYEAQ. This CDR3 has 18 residues. DNA of the CDR3: TGTGCCAGCAGCCGCCCGGGTAGCGGGAGGGCCCCCACCGGGGAGCTGTTTTTT. Translated: CASSRPGSGRAPTGELFF.

Turning to this clonotype: In this CDR3 the conserved last residue, phenylalanine or tryptophan, is missing, so a read error is likely. The rearrangement links TRBV24-1 to TRBJ2-4, with D unclear. CDR3 length: 13 residues. Trimming cost V 2 bases and J 6 bases, with 7 bases left between them. Per the germline V gene, CDR1 is KGHDR and CDR2 is SFDVKD. In DNA, the CDR3 is TGTGCCACCAGTGATTCTGACGCAAACATTCAGTACTCC. Its translation: CATSDSDANIQYS.

This clonotype was observed a handful of times. V usage is TRBV29-1 and J usage is TRBJ1-2; D ambiguous. Trimming took off 6 bases at V and 6 bases at J, with 14 bases between the two ends. Germline lookup yields CDR1 SQVTM and CDR2 ANQGSEA. CDR3 length equals 12 residues. CDR3 loop: CSVIGVGNGYTF. The CDR3 nucleotides are TGCAGCGTAATTGGGGTCGGGAATGGCTACACCTTC.

The chain employs TRBV20-1 and TRBJ2-3, with TRBD2 identical over 10 bases. CDR1 and CDR2 from the germline V gene are DFQATT and SNEGSKA (reference sequence). The trim removed 6 bases at V and 3 bases at J, leaving 12 bases unmatched. CDR3 length: 16 amino acids. The chain's CDR3 is CSARESSGSLTDTQYF. CDR3 nucleotides: TGCAGTGCCCGTGAGTCTAGCGGGAGTCTTACAGATACGCAGTATTTT.

The rearrangement uses TRBV29-1 and TRBJ1-1; the D gene is possibly TRBD1 (5 bases). Germline assignment: CDR1 SQVTM and CDR2 ANQGSEA. The V and J ends lost 6 bases and 1 base respectively, with 12 bases between them. The CDR3 covers 13 residues. The CDR3 region has the DNA TGCAGCGTCACCGGGACCACGAACACTGAAGCTTTCTTT. This translates into CSVTGTTNTEAFF.

This clonotype was detected a few times. The chain has TRBV27 and TRBJ2-7; the D gene is possibly TRBD2 (5 bases). CDR3 length: 15 amino acids. Trimming removed 5 bases at V and 3 bases at J, with 17 bases between. Per germline, CDR1 MNHEY and CDR2 SMNVEV (reference sequence). The CDR3 coding sequence is TGTGCCAGCAGTCCCCGGCCGGTGACTATCTACGAGCAGTACTTC. Protein sequence: CASSPRPVTIYEQYF.

This clonotype has only a few counts. The CDR3 DNA follows: TGTGCCAGCAGCTTCGAAATGAAGGGCGGCTACACCTTC. Its translation: CASSFEMKGGYTF. The chain joins TRBV11-3 to TRBJ1-2; the D is unclear. The V end lost 3 bases, the J end lost 8 bases, and 13 bases lay between the germline ends. Per germline, CDR1 SGHNT and CDR2 YENEEA. The CDR3 has 13 amino acids.

V usage is TRBV4-2 and J usage is TRBJ2-7, with TRBD1 as a possible D gene (6 bases). This CDR3 is built from 15 residues. CDR1 and CDR2 from the germline V gene are LGHNA and YNFKEQ. The V and J ends lost 0 bases and 4 bases respectively, with 13 bases between them. CDR3 loop: CASSQDYEGQYEQYF. The CDR3 coding sequence is TGTGCCAGCAGCCAAGACTATGAGGGACAATACGAGCAGTACTTC.

This clonotype turned up a few times. This rearrangement joins TRBV4-2 to TRBJ2-3; 11 nucleotides agree with TRBD2. V dropped 1 base and J dropped 4; count of bases not matched to a gene: 7. CDR1 LGHNA and CDR2 YNFKEQ come from the germline V gene. The CDR3 loop spans 17 amino acids. The CDR3 nucleotides read TGTGCCAGCAGCCAAGCCTCCGGGACTAGCGGATCAGATACGCAGTATTTT. Translating gives CASSQASGTSGSDTQYF.

V and J are TRBV20-1 and TRBJ1-1; perhaps TRBD1 as D (5 bases). Germline V lookup: CDR1 DFQATT, CDR2 SNEGSKA (reference sequence). The CDR3 loop spans 15 amino acids. Trimming pared 2 bases from V and 5 bases from J, leaving 18 bases between. CDR3 loop: CSARPAGTARTEAFF. CDR3 sequence (DNA): TGCAGTGCTAGACCCGCCGGGACGGCACGAACTGAAGCTTTCTTT.

This clonotype was found a few times. This chain joins TRBV7-2 and TRBJ2-2, with D unclear. This CDR3 spans 12 amino acids. Trimming took off 4 bases at V and 6 bases at J, with 6 bases between the two ends. Germline V gene lookup returns CDR1 SGHTA and CDR2 FQGNSA. The CDR3 sequence is CASSSMAGELFF. In DNA, the CDR3 is TGTGCCAGCAGCTCTATGGCCGGGGAGCTGTTTTTT.

CDR3 in DNA: TGTGCCAGCAGTGAAACCCTCAGAGGCTCCTACAATGAGCAGTTCTTC. The encoded protein is CASSETLRGSYNEQFF. The rearrangement joins TRBV2 to TRBJ2-1; D is uncertain. The CDR3 extends over 16 amino acids. V dropped 2 bases and J dropped 0 bases, with 11 bases sitting between them. Per the germline V gene, CDR1 is SNHLY and CDR2 is FYNNEI.

The chain joins TRBV10-2 to TRBJ2-2; 7 nucleotides line up with TRBD2. The CDR3 has 15 residues. J gave up 5 bases and V 7 bases, and 10 bases lay outside the gene matches. The germline CDR1 and CDR2 sequences are WSHSY and SAAADI. The chain's CDR3 is CASKSSGRGTGELFF. CDR3 DNA sequence: TGCGCCAGCAAATCCTCAGGGAGGGGAACCGGGGAGCTGTTTTTT.

This clonotype was seen a handful of times. The chain recombines TRBV7-6 with TRBJ1-1; weak D call: TRBD1 (5 bases). Germline V gives CDR1 SGHVS, CDR2 FNYEAQ. Trimming removed 1 base from V and 5 bases from J, with 11 bases in between. The CDR3 totals 14 residues. CDR3 in amino acids: CASSLGGGETEAFF. CDR3 nucleotides: TGTGCCAGCAGCTTAGGGGGGGGAGAAACTGAAGCTTTCTTT.

The chain joins TRBV20-1 to TRBJ2-1; a possible D gene is TRBD2 (6 bases). CDR3 length: 16 amino acids. V was cut by 3 bases and J by 6 bases, with 21 bases left in between. Germline assignment: CDR1 DFQATT and CDR2 SNEGSKA (reference sequence). CDR3 nucleotide sequence: TGCAGTGCTAGGCCATTACTAGCCGTCGAACCCAATGAGCAGTTCTTC. Its protein is CSARPLLAVEPNEQFF.

This clonotype was detected ten times or more. The chain couples TRBV4-2 to TRBJ2-3; no clear D. The CDR3 spans 16 residues. Germline V gene lookup returns CDR1 LGHNA and CDR2 YNFKEQ. V lost 4 bases and J 0 bases, leaving 14 bases between the germline ends. CDR3 loop: CASSRQPEASTDTQYF. CDR3 nucleotides: TGTGCCAGCAGCCGCCAACCAGAAGCTAGCACAGATACGCAGTATTTT.